The clone carrying this T cell receptor beta chain was found many times. No antigen is known for it. This record belongs to a study of identical twins. Unique molecular identifiers were present on the cDNA, which also gained a universal primer site by template switching. One entry per CDR3 protein, called by TCRdb with MiXCR from the 5' RACE reads. The repertoire consists of about 690,000 distinct CDR3 sequences, with around 6.1% occurring once and the leading ten covering around 1.9%. Germline assignment: CDR1 MDHEN and CDR2 SYDVKM. CDR3 length: 12 amino acids. Deletions cut 3 bases from V and 4 bases from J, with 6 bases between. Study-level points and caveats: The more abundant beta clonotypes in cord blood had fewer insertions, and memory repertoires did not show this. In zero-insertion analyses, partial confounding could arise from invariant MAIT and iNKT cells. Twins shared out-of-frame alpha sequences with excess low generation probability.

This receptor was taken from a man aged 18 to 35 in good health. The rearrangement links TRBV28 to TRBJ2-5; D not certain. The source material was naive T cells sorted from blood. The DNA for the CDR3 is TGTGCCAGCAGTTTCTTGGGAGAGACCCAGTACTTC. This translates into CASSFLGETQYF.